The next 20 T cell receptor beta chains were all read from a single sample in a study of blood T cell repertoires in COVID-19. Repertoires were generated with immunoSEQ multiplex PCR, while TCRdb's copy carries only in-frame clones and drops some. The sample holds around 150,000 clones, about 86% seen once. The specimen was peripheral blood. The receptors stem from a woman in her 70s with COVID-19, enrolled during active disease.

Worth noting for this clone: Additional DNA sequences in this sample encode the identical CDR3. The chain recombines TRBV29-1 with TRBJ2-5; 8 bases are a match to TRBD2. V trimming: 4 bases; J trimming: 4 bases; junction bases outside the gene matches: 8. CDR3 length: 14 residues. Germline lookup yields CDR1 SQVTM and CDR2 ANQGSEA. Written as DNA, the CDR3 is TGCAGCGTTGGGGGACTCGCGGGGGGAGAGACCCAGTACTTC. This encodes CSVGGLAGGETQYF. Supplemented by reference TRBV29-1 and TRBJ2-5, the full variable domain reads SAVISQKPSRDICQRGTSLTIQCQVDSQVTMMFWYRQQPGQSLTLIATANQGSEATYESGFVIDKFPISRPNLTFSTLTVSNMSPEDSSIYLCSVGGLAGGETQYFGPGTRLLVL.

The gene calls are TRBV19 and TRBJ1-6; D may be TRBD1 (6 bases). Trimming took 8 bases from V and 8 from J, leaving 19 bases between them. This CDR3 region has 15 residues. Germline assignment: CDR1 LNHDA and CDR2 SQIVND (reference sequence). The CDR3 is CASCSQGVGYSPLHF. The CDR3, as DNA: TGTGCCAGTTGCTCACAGGGTGTTGGTTATTCACCCCTCCACTTT.

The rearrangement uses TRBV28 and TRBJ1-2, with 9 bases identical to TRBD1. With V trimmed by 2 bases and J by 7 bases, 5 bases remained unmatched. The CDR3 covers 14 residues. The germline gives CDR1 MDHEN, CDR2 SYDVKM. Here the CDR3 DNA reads TGTGCCAGCAGTTTAGTAGAACAGGGGGCTGGCTACACCTTC. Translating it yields CASSLVEQGAGYTF.

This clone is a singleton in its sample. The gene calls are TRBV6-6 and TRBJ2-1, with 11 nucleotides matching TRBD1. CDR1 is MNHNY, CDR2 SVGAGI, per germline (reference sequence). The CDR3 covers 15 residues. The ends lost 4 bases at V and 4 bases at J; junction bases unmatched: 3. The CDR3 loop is CASSSGTGGYNEQFF. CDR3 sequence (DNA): TGTGCCAGCAGTTCCGGGACAGGGGGTTACAATGAGCAGTTCTTC.

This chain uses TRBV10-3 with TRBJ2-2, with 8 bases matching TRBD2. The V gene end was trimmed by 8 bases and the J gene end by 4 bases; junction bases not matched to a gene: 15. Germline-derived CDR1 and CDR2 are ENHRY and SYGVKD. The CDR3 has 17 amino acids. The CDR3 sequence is CAIPAPGTRSGTGELFF. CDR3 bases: TGTGCCATCCCCGCGCCCGGGACTAGGTCGGGCACCGGGGAGCTGTTTTTT.

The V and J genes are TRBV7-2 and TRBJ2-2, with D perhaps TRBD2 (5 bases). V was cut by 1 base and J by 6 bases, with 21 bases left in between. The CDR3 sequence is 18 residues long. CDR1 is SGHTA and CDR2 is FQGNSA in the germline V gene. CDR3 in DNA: TGTGCCAGCAGCTTAGGATGGGCGACCCGGGGTGCCCCCGGGGAGCTGTTTTTT. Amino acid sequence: CASSLGWATRGAPGELFF.

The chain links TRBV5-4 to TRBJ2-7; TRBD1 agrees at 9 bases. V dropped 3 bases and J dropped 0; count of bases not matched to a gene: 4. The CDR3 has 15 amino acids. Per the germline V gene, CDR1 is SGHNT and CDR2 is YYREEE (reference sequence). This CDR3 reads CASSSRQGDSYEQYF. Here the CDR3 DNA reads TGTGCCAGCAGCTCTAGACAGGGGGACTCCTACGAGCAGTACTTC.

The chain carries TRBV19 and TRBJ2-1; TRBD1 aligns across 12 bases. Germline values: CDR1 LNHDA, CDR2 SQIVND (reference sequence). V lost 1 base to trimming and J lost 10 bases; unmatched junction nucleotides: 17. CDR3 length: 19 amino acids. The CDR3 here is CASSIASFGPGQGALEQFF. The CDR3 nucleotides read TGTGCCAGTAGTATAGCATCTTTTGGCCCGGGACAGGGGGCCTTGGAGCAGTTCTTC.

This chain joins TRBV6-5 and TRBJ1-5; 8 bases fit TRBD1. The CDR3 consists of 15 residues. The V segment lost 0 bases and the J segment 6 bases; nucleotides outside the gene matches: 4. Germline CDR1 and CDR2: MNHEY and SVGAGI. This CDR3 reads CASSYSGQASQPQHF. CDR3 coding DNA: TGTGCCAGCAGTTACTCGGGACAGGCGAGTCAGCCCCAGCATTTT.

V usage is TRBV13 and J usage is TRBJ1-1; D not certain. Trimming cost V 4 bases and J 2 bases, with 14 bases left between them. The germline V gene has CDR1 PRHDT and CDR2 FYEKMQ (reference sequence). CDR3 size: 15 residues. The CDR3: CASSYHRESNTEAFF. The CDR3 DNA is TGTGCCAGCAGCTACCACCGGGAAAGTAACACTGAAGCTTTCTTT. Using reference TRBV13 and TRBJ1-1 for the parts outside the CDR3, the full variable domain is AAGVIQSPRHLIKEKRETATLKCYPIPRHDTVYWYQQGPGQDPQFLISFYEKMQSDKGSIPDRFSAQQFSDYHSELNMSSLELGDSALYFCASSYHRESNTEAFFGQGTRLTVV.

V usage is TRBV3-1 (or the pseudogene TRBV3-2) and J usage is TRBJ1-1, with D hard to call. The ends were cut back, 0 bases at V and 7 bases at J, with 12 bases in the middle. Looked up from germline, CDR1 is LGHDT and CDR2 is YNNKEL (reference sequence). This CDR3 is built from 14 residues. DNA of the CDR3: TGTGCCAGCAGCCAAGATCAATCCAGAAGTGAAGCTTTCTTT. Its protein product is CASSQDQSRSEAFF.

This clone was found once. CDR3 protein: CASSLSPAGGDTQYF. In DNA form, the CDR3 reads TGCGCCAGCAGCCTGTCTCCAGCGGGGGGGGATACGCAGTATTTT. The chain is built from TRBV5-1 and TRBJ2-3; 10 nucleotides match TRBD2. This CDR3 has 15 amino acids. Germline CDR1 reads SGHRS; CDR2 reads YFSETQ. J was trimmed by 6 bases and V by 4 bases; bases with no gene match: 8.

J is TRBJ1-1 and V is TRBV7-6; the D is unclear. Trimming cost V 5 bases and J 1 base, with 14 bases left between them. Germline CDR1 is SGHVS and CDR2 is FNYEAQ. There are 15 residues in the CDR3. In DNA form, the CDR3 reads TGTGCCAGCAGCCCCCCCCCGGTTTCGAACACTGAAGCTTTCTTT. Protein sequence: CASSPPPVSNTEAFF.

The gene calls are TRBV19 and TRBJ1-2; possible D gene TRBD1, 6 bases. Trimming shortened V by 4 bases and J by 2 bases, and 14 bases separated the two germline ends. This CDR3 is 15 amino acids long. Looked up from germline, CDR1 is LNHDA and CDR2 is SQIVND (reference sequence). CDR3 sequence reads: CASSTGGQRNYGYTF. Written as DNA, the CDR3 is TGTGCCAGTAGTACGGGAGGACAGCGCAACTATGGCTACACCTTC.

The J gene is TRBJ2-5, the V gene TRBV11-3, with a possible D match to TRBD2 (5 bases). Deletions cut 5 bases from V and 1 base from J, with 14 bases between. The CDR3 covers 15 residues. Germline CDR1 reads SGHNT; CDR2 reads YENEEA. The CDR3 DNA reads TGTGCCAGCAGCCCAAGCGGTCACCGCCAAGAGACCCAGTACTTC. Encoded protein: CASSPSGHRQETQYF. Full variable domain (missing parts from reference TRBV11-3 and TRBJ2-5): EAGVVQSPRYKIIEKKQPVAFWCNPISGHNTLYWYLQNLGQGPELLIRYENEEAVDDSQLPKDRFSAERLKGVDSTLKIQPAELGDSAVYLCASSPSGHRQETQYFGPGTRLLVL.

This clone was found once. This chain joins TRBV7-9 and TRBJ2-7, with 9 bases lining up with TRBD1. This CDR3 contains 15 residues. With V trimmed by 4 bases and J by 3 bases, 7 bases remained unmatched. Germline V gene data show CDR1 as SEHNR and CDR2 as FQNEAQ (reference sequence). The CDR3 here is CASSSTTGGDYEQYF. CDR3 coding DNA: TGTGCCAGCAGCTCAACGACAGGGGGAGACTACGAGCAGTACTTC. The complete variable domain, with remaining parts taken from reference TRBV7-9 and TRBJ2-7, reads DTGVSQNPRHKITKRGQNVTFRCDPISEHNRLYWYRQTLGQGPEFLTYFQNEAQLEKSRLLSDRFSAERPKGSFSTLEIQRTEQGDSAMYLCASSSTTGGDYEQYFGPGTRLTVT.

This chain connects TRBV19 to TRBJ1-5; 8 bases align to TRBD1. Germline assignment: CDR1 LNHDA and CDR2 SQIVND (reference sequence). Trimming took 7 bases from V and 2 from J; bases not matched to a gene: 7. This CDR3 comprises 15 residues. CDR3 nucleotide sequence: TGTGCCAGTACTGACAGGGGAAGGGGCAATCAGCCCCAGCATTTT. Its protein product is CASTDRGRGNQPQHF. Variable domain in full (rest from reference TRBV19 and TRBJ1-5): DGGITQSPKYLFRKEGQNVTLSCEQNLNHDAMYWYRQDPGQGLRLIYYSQIVNDFQKGDIAEGYSVSREKKESFPLTVTSAQKNPTAFYLCASTDRGRGNQPQHFGDGTRLSIL.

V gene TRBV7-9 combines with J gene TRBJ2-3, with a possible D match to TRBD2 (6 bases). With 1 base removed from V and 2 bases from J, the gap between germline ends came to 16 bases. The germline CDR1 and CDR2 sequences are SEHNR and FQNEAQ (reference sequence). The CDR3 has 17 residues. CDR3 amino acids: CASSLVTGGAFTDTQYF. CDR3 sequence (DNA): TGTGCCAGCAGCTTAGTGACGGGCGGGGCTTTCACAGATACGCAGTATTTT.

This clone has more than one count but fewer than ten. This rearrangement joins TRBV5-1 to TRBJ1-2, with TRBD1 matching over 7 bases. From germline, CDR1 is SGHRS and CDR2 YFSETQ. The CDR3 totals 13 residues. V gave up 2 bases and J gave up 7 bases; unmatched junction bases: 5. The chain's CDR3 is CASSFDREVGYTF. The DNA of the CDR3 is TGCGCCAGCAGCTTCGACAGGGAGGTTGGCTACACCTTC.

This chain's CDR3 is CASSGQGPNQPQHF. The CDR3 DNA follows: TGTGCCAGCAGTGGTCAGGGGCCTAATCAGCCCCAGCATTTT. The chain combines TRBV2 with TRBJ1-5; maybe TRBD1 (6 bases). The CDR3 runs to 14 residues. Looked up from germline, CDR1 is SNHLY and CDR2 is FYNNEI. The ends were cut back, 4 bases at V and 4 bases at J, with 11 bases in the middle.